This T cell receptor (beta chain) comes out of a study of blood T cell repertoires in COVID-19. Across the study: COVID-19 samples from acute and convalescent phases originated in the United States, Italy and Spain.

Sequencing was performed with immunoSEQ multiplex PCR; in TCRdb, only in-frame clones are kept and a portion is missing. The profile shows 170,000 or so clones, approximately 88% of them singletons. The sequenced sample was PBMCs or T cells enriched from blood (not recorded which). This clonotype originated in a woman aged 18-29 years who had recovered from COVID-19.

CDR3 loop: CASSDINSETQYF. In DNA form, the CDR3 reads TGTGCCAGCAGTGACATAAACTCAGAGACCCAGTACTTC. The chain combines TRBV6-4 with TRBJ2-5; D not certain. Trimming took off 2 bases at V and 4 bases at J, with 8 bases between the two ends. This CDR3 has 13 amino acids. Germline V lookup: CDR1 MRHNA, CDR2 SNTAGT.